In its sample, the clone carrying this T cell receptor beta chain was seen a few times. Its specificity is unknown. This sample is drawn from a study of T cells after yellow fever vaccination. General study results and limits: The secondary response was weaker but peaked faster, day 5 versus 15.

Between the trimmed V and J ends, which lost 6 bases and 3 bases, there was a span of 13 bases. The CDR3 covers 14 residues. The germline gives CDR1 SGHRS, CDR2 YFSETQ. TCRdb analysed the 5' RACE reads with MiXCR anew, one entry per CDR3 protein. The profile shows 500,000 to 650,000 distinct CDR3 sequences, over 9% of them singletons. The sample was PBMCs, taken on the day of the yellow fever booster vaccination. The clonotype originates from a man aged 25 to 45 who received the YFV17D yellow fever vaccine. The V and J genes are TRBV5-1 and TRBJ2-1; D is possibly TRBD1 (5 bases). The CDR3 coding sequence is TGCGCCAGCATGAGTGCAGGGAACTACAATGAGCAGTTCTTC. Protein product: CASMSAGNYNEQFF. The entire variable domain, with the rest obtained from reference TRBV5-1 and TRBJ2-1, is as follows: KAGVTQTPRYLIKTRGQQVTLSCSPISGHRSVSWYQQTPGQGLQFLFEYFSETQRNKGNFPGRFSGRQFSNSRSEMNVSTLELGDSALYLCASMSAGNYNEQFFGPGTRLTVL.